This T cell receptor beta chain derives from a study of lymphopenia after photon versus proton radiotherapy (dated by TCRdb to the late 2010s). Regarding the complete study: The immunological effects of photon versus proton radiation therapy were compared in patients with gastrointestinal tumors who developed high-grade lymphopenia. The cohort included some 20 patients with gastrointestinal tumors who developed lymphopenia after receiving either photon or proton therapy. The goal of the study was to describe how the two radiation modalities differ in their effects on the immune system. General conclusions and limits of the study: Once the lymphocyte count had reached its nadir, the repertoires of photon-treated patients showed oligoclonal expansion, particularly of CD8+ Temra cells, and this expansion drove the decline in diversity. Across the cohort, an inverse correlation was found between a larger post-nadir drop in TCR diversity and overall survival time among patients who died. During treatment, patients who received proton therapy stayed relatively stable, whereas patients who received photon therapy lost naive T cells and TCR diversity and gained effector/memory populations. The survival association was assessed only in patients who died, and better survival with proton therapy was presented by the authors as a possibility rather than a demonstrated result.

The CDR3 runs 15 amino acids, cysteine and phenylalanine included. The entry retains the CDR3 DNA only, 45 bases that are in frame from base 1. The junction carries 13 bases between V and J, which are trimmed by 0 bases and 4 bases respectively. The CDR1 and CDR2 encoded by the germline V gene are MNHNS and SASEGT. As regards this clone: The antigen it binds to is not known. No clone much larger than this one lies a single base away; base qualities are absent.

Library preparation was by the immunoSEQ multiplex PCR assay. T cell repertoires were profiled with deep sequencing of rearranged TCR beta loci together with multiparametric flow cytometry. This is the immuneACCESS table as TCRdb keeps it, with only in-frame sequences that have V and J called. A part of the clones is gone; compared with another copy, unresolved V genes explain less than half, and the rest is unexplained. For this sample there are 65,000 to 85,000 clones; 80% to 95% appear just once. The ten largest clones add up to 2.2% of the sample. This receptor was taken from a woman between 35 and 50 years old with cholangiocarcinoma. Here the chain combines TRBV6-1 and TRBJ2-7; a tentative D call is TRBD1 (6 bases match). The sample consisted of peripheral blood, taken from a patient treated with photon-based radiotherapy. The CDR3 reads as follows: CASSEAAGEVYEQYF. The nucleotides read TGTGCCAGCAGTGAAGCGGCAGGGGAAGTGTACGAGCAGTACTTC.